The present entry profiles one T cell receptor beta chain with its context. The sample comes from a study of blood T cell repertoires in COVID-19. For the study at large: Samples of COVID-19 (acute and convalescent) were obtained from the United States, Italy and Spain.

Repertoires were generated with immunoSEQ multiplex PCR, while TCRdb's copy carries only in-frame clones and drops some. This table holds about 240,000 clones, approximately 84% found once. Participant-given clinical history determined each cohort assignment. The TCR sequence derives from a woman in her thirties or forties with acute COVID-19. The specimen was PBMCs or T cells enriched from blood (not recorded which).

This chain's CDR3 is CASSIEGTASGNRYNEQFF. DNA for the CDR3: TGTGCCAGTAGTATAGAGGGAACAGCATCGGGAAATCGTTACAATGAGCAGTTCTTC. V and J are TRBV19 and TRBJ2-1; TRBD2 is a possible D gene (5 bases). CDR3 size: 19 residues. Germline CDR1 and CDR2: LNHDA and SQIVND (reference sequence). V lost 0 bases and J 4 bases, leaving 22 bases between the germline ends.